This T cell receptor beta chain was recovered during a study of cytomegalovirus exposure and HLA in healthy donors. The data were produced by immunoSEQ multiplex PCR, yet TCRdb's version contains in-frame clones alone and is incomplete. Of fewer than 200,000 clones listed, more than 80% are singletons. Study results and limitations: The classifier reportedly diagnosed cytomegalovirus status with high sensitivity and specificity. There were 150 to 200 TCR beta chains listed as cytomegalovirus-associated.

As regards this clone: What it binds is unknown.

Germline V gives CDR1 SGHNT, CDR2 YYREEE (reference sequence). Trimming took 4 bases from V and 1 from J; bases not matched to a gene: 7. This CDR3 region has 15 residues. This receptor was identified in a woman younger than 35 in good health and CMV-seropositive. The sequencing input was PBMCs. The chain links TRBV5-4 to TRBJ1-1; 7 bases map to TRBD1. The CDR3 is CASSVGTAANTEAFF. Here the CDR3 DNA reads TGTGCCAGCAGCGTCGGGACAGCGGCGAACACTGAAGCTTTCTTT.